The 18 T cell receptor beta chains below were found in one sample sequenced in a study of blood T cell repertoires in COVID-19. Only in-frame clones appear in the TCRdb table, and some are missing; sequencing was by immunoSEQ multiplex PCR. This sample has under 150,000 clones; approximately 88% occur once, and the top ten carry about 28%. Sequencing input: peripheral blood. These receptors were taken from a human donor in a cohort sampled during active COVID-19.

This clone was detected a few times. The chain couples TRBV19 to TRBJ1-6, with D perhaps TRBD1 (6 bases). The CDR3 loop spans 14 amino acids. The V end lost 3 bases, the J end lost 10 bases, and 13 bases lay between the germline ends. Germline V gives CDR1 LNHDA, CDR2 SQIVND (reference sequence). The CDR3 here is CASSMGGLGSPLHF. CDR3 nucleotides: TGTGCCAGTAGTATGGGGGGGCTTGGATCACCCCTCCACTTT.

This clone was observed a single time. The chain recombines TRBV4-2 with TRBJ1-6; TRBD1 agrees at 7 bases. Germline assignment: CDR1 LGHNA and CDR2 YNFKEQ. V lost 1 base and J lost 8; bases outside the gene matches: 5. CDR3 length: 15 amino acids. DNA of the CDR3: TGTGCCAGCAGCCAAGTTAGGACAGGAGATTCACCCCTCCACTTT. Protein product: CASSQVRTGDSPLHF.

The chain is built from TRBV5-1 and TRBJ2-1, with D possibly being TRBD1 (7 bases). CDR1 is SGHRS, CDR2 YFSETQ, per germline. This CDR3 has 15 amino acids. Trimming pared 6 bases from V and 4 bases from J, leaving 17 bases between. This CDR3 is CASTPGAGGYNEQFF. DNA for the CDR3: TGCGCCAGCACCCCTGGTGCAGGGGGGTACAATGAGCAGTTCTTC.

The chain combines TRBV13 with TRBJ1-5, with 9 bases lining up with TRBD1. The CDR3 sequence is 14 residues long. With 5 bases clipped from V and 4 bases from J, the junction kept 3 bases outside the gene matches. Germline V CDR1 and CDR2: PRHDT, FYEKMQ (reference sequence). In nucleotides, the CDR3 is TGTGCCAGCAGCCAGACAGGGGGTAATCAGCCCCAGCATTTT. This translates into CASSQTGGNQPQHF.

This clone was seen just once. The chain carries TRBV19 and TRBJ2-5; 11 positions match TRBD1. Germline loops: CDR1 LNHDA, CDR2 SQIVND (reference sequence). The CDR3 runs 16 residues. Trimming removed 5 bases from V and 4 bases from J; junction bases left unmatched: 9. As DNA, the CDR3 is TGTGCCAGTAGTCCTAGGGGACAGGGGGGTTTAGAGACCCAGTACTTC. Translation gives CASSPRGQGGLETQYF.

This clone has just one count. CDR3 in DNA: TGTGCCAGCAGTTTTACAGGGAACACTGAAGCTTTCTTT. It translates to CASSFTGNTEAFF. V and J are TRBV12-3 or TRBV12-4 and TRBJ1-1; maybe TRBD1 (5 bases). V was pared by 3 bases and J by 1 base, with 6 bases between. The CDR3 contains 13 residues.

V and J are TRBV6-6 and TRBJ2-7, with 8 positions matching TRBD1. Per germline, CDR1 MNHNY and CDR2 SVGAGI (reference sequence). The J segment lost 6 bases and the V segment lost 10 bases, leaving 5 bases of the junction unmatched. The CDR3 runs to 11 residues. The CDR3 is CATSTGAEQYF. CDR3 bases: TGTGCCACCTCGACAGGGGCCGAGCAGTACTTC.

The V and J genes are TRBV9 and TRBJ2-3; 9 nucleotides match TRBD2. This CDR3 spans 13 amino acids. Germline V lookup: CDR1 SGDLS, CDR2 YYNGEE. V lost 8 bases to trimming and J lost 5 bases; unmatched junction nucleotides: 6. This CDR3 reads CASAGGPGDTQYF. In DNA, the CDR3 is TGTGCCAGTGCGGGGGGGCCAGGAGATACGCAGTATTTT.

J is TRBJ1-3 and V is TRBV3-1 (or the pseudogene TRBV3-2); no reliable D call. The CDR3 is 15 residues long. V lost 4 bases, J lost 0 bases, and 10 bases lay in between. From germline, CDR1 is LGHDT and CDR2 YNNKEL (reference sequence). CDR3 sequence (DNA): TGTGCCAGCAGCCCCCGTGGAGACTCTGGAAACACCATATATTTT. This sequence encodes CASSPRGDSGNTIYF.

This clone came up once. The V gene is TRBV30, the J gene TRBJ2-5; 12 bases line up with TRBD1. CDR3 size: 18 residues. The V gene end was trimmed by 0 bases and the J gene end by 5 bases; junction bases not matched to a gene: 13. Looked up from germline, CDR1 is GTSNPN and CDR2 is SVGIG (reference sequence). Here the CDR3 reads CAWSVGQGASGLLETQYF. CDR3 DNA: TGTGCCTGGAGTGTGGGACAGGGGGCGTCGGGGTTGCTGGAGACCCAGTACTTC. The whole variable domain, remainder taken from reference TRBV30 and TRBJ2-5, is SQTIHQWPATLVQPVGSPLSLECTVEGTSNPNLYWYRQAAGRGLQLLFYSVGIGQISSEVPQNLSASRPQDRQFILSSKKLLLSDSGFYLCAWSVGQGASGLLETQYFGPGTRLLVL.

The rearrangement uses TRBV29-1 and TRBJ1-2; D is ambiguous. Per germline, CDR1 SQVTM and CDR2 ANQGSEA. V was shortened by 6 bases and J by 3 bases, with 17 bases between the two germline ends. This CDR3 comprises 14 residues. The CDR3 is CSVPVLRPDYGYTF. The CDR3 DNA is TGCAGCGTGCCAGTCCTTCGTCCTGACTATGGCTACACCTTC.

CDR3 in amino acids: CASQERGGYNEQFF. CDR3 sequence (DNA): TGTGCCAGCCAGGAGCGGGGGGGATACAATGAGCAGTTCTTC. The chain links TRBV14 to TRBJ2-1, with TRBD2 matching over 10 bases. Unmatched junction bases numbered 5, after V lost 8 bases and J lost 4 bases. CDR1 and CDR2 (germline): SGHDN, FVKESK. The CDR3 has 14 residues.

This chain links TRBV14 with TRBJ1-1, with D maybe TRBD1 (5 bases). The CDR3 runs 15 residues. From germline, CDR1 is SGHDN and CDR2 FVKESK. Between the trimmed V and J ends, which lost 0 bases and 1 base, there was a span of 9 bases. The CDR3 here is CASSQEFRGNTEAFF. The CDR3 DNA reads as TGTGCCAGCAGCCAAGAGTTTAGGGGGAACACTGAAGCTTTCTTT.

The chain is built from TRBV30 and TRBJ2-2; 9 nucleotides match TRBD1. This CDR3 is built from 12 residues. The germline V gene encodes CDR1 GTSNPN and CDR2 SVGIG (reference sequence). V lost 1 base, J lost 13 bases, and 4 bases stayed unmatched. The CDR3 nucleotides read TGTGCCTGGAGTGCGGGACAGGGTGGGCTGTTTTTT. Protein product: CAWSAGQGGLFF.

V is TRBV27 and J is TRBJ1-2; perhaps TRBD1 as D (5 bases). This CDR3 has 17 amino acids. The V gene's germline CDR1 is MNHEY and CDR2 SMNVEV (reference sequence). Trimming shortened V by 5 bases and J by 4 bases, and 23 bases separated the two germline ends. The CDR3 DNA reads TGTGCCAGCAGTCCCAGTGGGGGGACCGGGGTGGGCTATGGCTACACCTTC. Translated, it gives CASSPSGGTGVGYGYTF.

The chain combines TRBV9 with TRBJ2-2; D is perhaps TRBD2 (6 bases). CDR1 is SGDLS, CDR2 YYNGEE, per germline. V lost 0 bases to trimming and J lost 6 bases, with 12 bases between them. The CDR3 has 15 residues. Written as DNA, the CDR3 is TGTGCCAGCAGCGTAGATGGAGGGTTCCCCGGGGAGCTGTTTTTT. Translation: CASSVDGGFPGELFF.

There are a few counts of this clone. This chain connects TRBV19 to TRBJ1-1; maybe TRBD1 (6 bases). The CDR3 has 13 residues. Germline V gene data show CDR1 as LNHDA and CDR2 as SQIVND (reference sequence). Trimming left V 3 bases short and J 1 base short, with 6 bases between. CDR3 DNA sequence: TGTGCCAGTAGTATGGACAGGAACACTGAAGCTTTCTTT. Protein sequence: CASSMDRNTEAFF.

The chain recombines TRBV18 with TRBJ2-7; TRBD1 agrees at 7 bases. This CDR3 has 16 residues. Germline V gene lookup returns CDR1 KGHSH and CDR2 LQKENI. Germline trimming cut 1 base from V and 0 bases from J; bases unmatched to any gene: 6. CDR3 region: CASSPLGTVISYEQYF. CDR3 coding DNA: TGTGCCAGCTCACCACTCGGGACAGTGATCTCCTACGAGCAGTACTTC.